This record looks at one T cell receptor (beta chain) sequence and its context. Its cognate antigen is unknown. The assay was immunoSEQ multiplex PCR, and TCRdb's table has in-frame clones only and misses some. The sample includes 40,000 to 45,000 clones, 80% of them seen just once. The data were taken from a study of T cell responses to AZD1222 COVID-19 vaccine. Findings and limits, study-wide: Epitopes outside B.1.351 and B.1.1.7 mutated regions reportedly drew nearly half of spike TCRs. Across spike, vaccine-associated CD4 TCRs were found, dominant at 160-218 and 743-854.

Germline V lookup: CDR1 LGHDT, CDR2 YNNKEL (reference sequence). V was pared by 4 bases and J by 4 bases, with 3 bases of the junction left unmatched. The CDR3 extends over 13 amino acids. The sequencing here drew on peripheral blood, taken on day 0 of AZD1222 vaccination. The clonotype originates from an adult in good health. J is TRBJ1-1 and V is TRBV3-1 (or the pseudogene TRBV3-2), with 7 bases that match TRBD1. The CDR3 loop is CASSRQGPTEAFF. The DNA of the CDR3 is TGTGCCAGCAGCCGACAGGGTCCCACTGAAGCTTTCTTT.